These 4 T cell receptor beta chains share one sample of origin, sequenced in a study of CD8 T cells in ankylosing spondylitis. General study points: Roughly 8 highly homologous variants made up a TCR beta motif that seemed to typify ankylosing spondylitis blood.

These receptors' antigens are unknown. One entry per CDR3 protein, called by TCRdb with MiXCR from the 5' RACE reads. The table shows fewer than 400,000 distinct CDR3 sequences, with 6.5% to 10% occurring only once. The sequenced sample consisted of blood, either unsorted or a sorted T cell fraction (not recorded which). These receptors came from a male donor with ankylosing spondylitis.

This chain links TRBV3-1 with TRBJ2-7; tentative D call: TRBD1 (5 bases). The germline V gene encodes CDR1 LGHDT and CDR2 YNNKEL (reference sequence). Trimming pared 1 base from V and 5 bases from J, leaving 9 bases between. This CDR3 spans 13 amino acids. The CDR3 DNA reads TGTGCCAGCAGCCAAGTCGCGACAGACGAGCAGTACTTC. Translating it yields CASSQVATDEQYF.

This clonotype occurred a few times. The V gene is TRBV12-5, the J gene TRBJ1-5, with D possibly matching TRBD1 (5 bases). Looked up from germline, CDR1 is LGHNT and CDR2 is FRNRAP. This CDR3 comprises 14 residues. The V end lost 6 bases, the J end lost 4 bases, and 13 bases lay between the germline ends. CDR3 nucleotides: TGTGCTAGTGGCCGGGACGGAAATAATCAGCCCCAGCATTTT. Translating gives CASGRDGNNQPQHF.

The chain has TRBV20-1 and TRBJ1-4, with unresolved D. Trimming took 4 bases from V and 0 from J, leaving 12 bases between them. The CDR3 consists of 15 residues. Germline CDR1 and CDR2: DFQATT and SNEGSKA (reference sequence). The CDR3 reads CSAITELATNEKLFF. The CDR3 region has the DNA TGCAGTGCTATTACTGAGTTAGCAACTAATGAAAAACTGTTTTTT.

The V gene is TRBV12-3 or TRBV12-4, the J gene TRBJ2-3; D call uncertain. The CDR3 loop spans 15 amino acids. V was shortened by 5 bases and J by 0 bases, with 12 bases between the two germline ends. Here the CDR3 reads CASSQNDGSTDTQYF. In nucleotides, the CDR3 is TGTGCCAGCAGTCAGAACGACGGCAGCACAGATACGCAGTATTTT.